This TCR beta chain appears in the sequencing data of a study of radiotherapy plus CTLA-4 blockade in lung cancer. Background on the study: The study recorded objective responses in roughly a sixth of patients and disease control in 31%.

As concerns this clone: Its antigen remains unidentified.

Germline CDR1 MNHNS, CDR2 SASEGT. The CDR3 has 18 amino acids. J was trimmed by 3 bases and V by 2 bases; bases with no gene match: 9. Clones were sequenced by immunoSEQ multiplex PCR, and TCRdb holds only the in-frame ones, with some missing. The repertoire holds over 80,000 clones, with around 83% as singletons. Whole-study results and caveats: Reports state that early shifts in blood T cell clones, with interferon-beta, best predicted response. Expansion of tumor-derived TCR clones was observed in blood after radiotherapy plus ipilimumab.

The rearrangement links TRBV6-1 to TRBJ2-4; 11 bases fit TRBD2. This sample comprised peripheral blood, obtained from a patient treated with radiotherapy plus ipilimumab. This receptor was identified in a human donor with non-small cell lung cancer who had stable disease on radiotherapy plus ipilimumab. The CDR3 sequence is CASSEISVAGGLKNIQYF. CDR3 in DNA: TGTGCCAGCAGTGAAATCTCAGTAGCGGGGGGGCTCAAAAACATTCAGTACTTC.